This TCR beta chain was observed in a study of graft-versus-host responses after intestinal transplantation. Overall study context: Induction with anti-thymocyte globulin, then tacrolimus and steroids for roughly three years, was given to all recipients.

Germline V gives CDR1 SGDLS, CDR2 YYNGEE. V shed 4 bases, J shed 6 bases, and the junction held 7 bases outside the gene matches. This CDR3 has 16 residues. On this clone: Its target is not known.

Sequencing was performed with immunoSEQ multiplex PCR; in TCRdb, only in-frame clones are kept and a portion is missing. The sample consists of some 86,000 clones, 75% to 95% of them appearing once. The chain links TRBV9 to TRBJ2-1, with TRBD2 matching over 13 bases. Sequencing was performed on unstimulated CD4+ T cells sorted from spleen or lymph node cells, taken before intestinal transplant. This TCR was recovered from a human donor who received an intestinal transplant. The CDR3 nucleotides are TGTGCCAGCAGCCTCGGGACTAGCGGGGTACTCAATGAGCAGTTCTTC. This encodes CASSLGTSGVLNEQFF. Combining the CDR3 with reference TRBV9 and TRBJ2-1 gives the whole variable domain DSGVTQTPKHLITATGQRVTLRCSPRSGDLSVYWYQQSLDQGLQFLIQYYNGEERAKGNILERFSAQQFPDLHSELNLSSLELGDSALYFCASSLGTSGVLNEQFFGPGTRLTVL.